This TCR beta chain was found in a study of cytomegalovirus exposure and HLA in healthy donors. Germline CDR1 SEHNR, CDR2 FQNEAQ (reference sequence). The CDR3 consists of 16 residues. Trimming cost V 5 bases and J 7 bases, with 20 bases left between them. PCR employed 60 Vbeta and 13 Jbeta primers. Here immunoSEQ multiplex PCR was the method, and the copy in TCRdb shows in-frame clones only, minus some. The sample contains approximately 120,000 clones, 70% to 80% of which appear only once. The sequence derives from a woman in her forties or fifties in good health and CMV-seropositive. This sequence joins TRBV7-9 and TRBJ1-4; a possible D gene is TRBD1 (6 bases). The source material was PBMCs. CDR3 residues: CASSPRGGGLGEKLFF. CDR3 nucleotides: TGTGCCAGCAGCCCACGGGGTGGGGGCCTAGGTGAAAAACTGTTTTTT.